This section outlines one T cell receptor beta chain sequence together with its context. In this sample, this clone turned up once. Its antigen is unknown. Base qualities are not at hand, and no much larger clone is one base apart. TCRbeta CDR3 regions were amplified from genomic DNA using the immunoSEQ Assay, a bias-controlled multiplex PCR. Regarding the original processing steps: Within the assay, amplification of reference gene primers was used to estimate how many nucleated cells each sample contained. To quantify the absolute abundance of each unique TCRbeta CDR3 rearrangement, sequence reads were collapsed and filtered. For each sample, productive Simpson clonality was calculated as the square root of Simpson's diversity index over productive rearrangements. TCRdb holds this immuneACCESS table with in-frame rearrangements only. Some clones are missing; in checked studies, unresolved V genes explain under half, and the rest has no known cause. That table is the source of V, J and clone size, and D and trimming were worked out from the DNA. Here the sample has 150,000 to 200,000 clones; around 93% occur a single time. About 4.6% of the sample comes from the top ten.

The sample belongs to a study of blood T cell repertoires in COVID-19 (dated by TCRdb to the early 2020s). Context from the whole study: Samples covering the acute and convalescent phases of COVID-19 were provided by collaborators in the United States, Italy and Spain. The prospective study material was composed of cDNA or gDNA derived from T cells, B-cell-depleted T cells, or PBMCs. Subjects who had been exposed to COVID-19, were actively infected with it, or had recovered from it provided the deeply sampled blood TCRbeta repertoires that made up the dataset. A freely available public database, intended as a resource for researchers studying the immune response to SARS-CoV-2, is where the repertoires were released. The samples were drawn from the first 160 participants of the ongoing ImmuneRACE study and from 1,200 or so subjects provided by 6 global collaborators. Sample metadata almost always included a de-identified subject ID, COVID-19 status, age in years and sex. HLA class I and class II types, where available, came from metadata supplied by the sample provider rather than from assay-based typing. Study-wide findings and limitations: The quantity of clinical and demographic metadata differed by source and by participant and was supplied without curation.

One collaborating source in Seattle enrolled patients during active infection and followed them longitudinally through the course of disease. The collaborating institutions used their own protocols to collect whole blood in K2EDTA tubes. For TCRbeta analysis, collaborators shipped samples in one of three forms: frozen whole blood, isolated PBMCs, or DNA extracted from either of those sample types. The CDR3 has 16 amino acids, counting the end cysteine and phenylalanine. Only CDR3 DNA is held: 48 bases, read in frame from base 1. For CDR1 and CDR2, the germline V gene lists KGHSH and LQKENI. A distance of 18 bases separates the germline ends of V and J, which lose 3 bases and 7 bases respectively.

The sequencing sample was made of peripheral blood. The sequence is built from TRBV18 and TRBJ1-4, with the D gene uncertain. This TCR was recovered from a man aged 25-45 years with COVID-19, enrolled during active disease. The bases read TGTGCCAGCTCACCCGTATACAGCTATACTTCTGAAAAACTGTTTTTT. It specifies CASSPVYSYTSEKLFF. The full variable domain, with segments outside the CDR3 supplied by the reference TRBV18 and TRBJ1-4 proteins, appears as NAGVMQNPRHLVRRRGQEARLRCSPMKGHSHVYWYRQLPEEGLKFMVYLQKENIIDESGMPKERFSAEFPKEGPSILRIQQVVRGDSAAYFCASSPVYSYTSEKLFFGSGTQLSVL.